This entry lists 30 T cell receptor beta chains sequenced from one sample in a study of control samples from healthy donors and cancer patients. Measured with immunoSEQ multiplex PCR; TCRdb has only the in-frame clones, and not every one. The sample comprises 70,000 to 75,000 clones, just under 90% of which are singletons, and under 20% rests with the top ten. Sequencing was carried out using PBMCs. These receptors were collected from a man between 60 and 75 years old with lung cancer.

This clone was observed a few times. The rearrangement uses TRBV18 and TRBJ1-2; tentative D call: TRBD1 (5 bases). CDR1 KGHSH and CDR2 LQKENI come from the germline V gene. Trimming took 8 bases from V and 10 from J, leaving 20 bases between them. The CDR3 spans 13 residues. This CDR3 reads CASDPGAGFSYTF. The CDR3 DNA follows: TGTGCCAGCGACCCCGGGGCAGGATTTTCCTACACCTTC.

The V gene is TRBV6-1, the J gene TRBJ1-2; D gene unclear. The CDR3 length is 14 residues. V was trimmed by 2 bases and J by 5 bases, leaving 12 bases between them. Germline CDR1 is MNHNS and CDR2 is SASEGT. This CDR3 reads CASSESRQQYGYTF. CDR3 nucleotides: TGTGCCAGCAGTGAATCGAGGCAGCAATATGGCTACACCTTC.

The chain employs TRBV27 and TRBJ1-1, with a weak D call TRBD1 (5 bases). Trimming shortened V by 7 bases and J by 5 bases, and 20 bases separated the two germline ends. CDR1 is MNHEY and CDR2 is SMNVEV in the germline V gene (reference sequence). CDR3 size: 15 residues. The CDR3 region is CASTKSGTVRTEAFF. In DNA form, the CDR3 reads TGTGCCAGCACCAAATCCGGGACGGTGCGGACTGAAGCTTTCTTT.

The chain couples TRBV7-9 to TRBJ1-2; 7 bases align to TRBD1. From germline, CDR1 is SEHNR and CDR2 FQNEAQ (reference sequence). Trimming took 3 bases from V and 8 from J; bases not matched to a gene: 9. The CDR3 runs to 14 residues. CDR3 sequence reads: CASSFAHRGGGYTF. For the CDR3, the DNA is TGTGCCAGCAGCTTTGCCCACAGGGGCGGAGGCTACACCTTC.

The rearrangement links TRBV7-2 to TRBJ1-5, with 8 bases that match TRBD1. Germline-derived CDR1 and CDR2 are SGHTA and FQGNSA. V was pared by 3 bases and J by 5 bases, with 3 bases of the junction left unmatched. The CDR3 consists of 14 residues. CDR3 coding DNA: TGTGCCAGCAGCTTGCAGGGGGCGGATCAGCCCCAGCATTTT. This encodes CASSLQGADQPQHF.

The chain carries TRBV5-1 and TRBJ2-3, with 9 nucleotides matching TRBD2. CDR3 length: 17 amino acids. The germline CDR1 and CDR2 sequences are SGHRS and YFSETQ. With V trimmed by 1 base and J by 0 bases, 6 bases remained unmatched. The CDR3 spells CASSLMSGGFSTDTQYF. CDR3 coding DNA: TGCGCCAGCAGCTTGATGAGCGGGGGGTTCAGCACAGATACGCAGTATTTT.

The gene calls are TRBV3-1 (or the pseudogene TRBV3-2) and TRBJ2-5; TRBD2 matches 12 bases. The ends lost 0 bases at V and 2 bases at J; junction bases unmatched: 7. The CDR3 runs 18 residues. CDR1 and CDR2 (germline): LGHDT, YNNKEL (reference sequence). The CDR3 sequence: CASSQEGRLAGVQETQYF. CDR3 DNA sequence: TGTGCCAGCAGCCAAGAAGGTAGACTAGCGGGGGTACAAGAGACCCAGTACTTC.

The chain is built from TRBV9 and TRBJ2-2; 11 nucleotides match TRBD2. The germline CDR1 and CDR2 sequences are SGDLS and YYNGEE. V was pared by 3 bases and J by 3 bases, with 1 base of the junction left unmatched. The CDR3 runs 15 residues. CDR3 loop: CASSGLAGHTGELFF. The CDR3 coding sequence is TGTGCCAGCAGCGGACTAGCGGGACACACCGGGGAGCTGTTTTTT.

The chain combines TRBV6-6 with TRBJ2-5; D is undetermined. V lost 5 bases and J 1 base, leaving 2 bases between the germline ends. Looked up from germline, CDR1 is MNHNY and CDR2 is SVGAGI (reference sequence). The CDR3 runs to 11 residues. The CDR3 nucleotides read TGTGCCAGCAGTCTCCAAGAGACCCAGTACTTC. It translates to CASSLQETQYF.

This chain uses TRBV5-1 with TRBJ2-3; maybe TRBD2 (5 bases). V was clipped by 0 bases and J by 0 bases, with 11 bases between them. The germline gives CDR1 SGHRS, CDR2 YFSETQ. CDR3 length: 16 residues. The CDR3 nucleotides are TGCGCCAGCAGCTTGGACCAACTAGGTAGCACAGATACGCAGTATTTT. Its protein product is CASSLDQLGSTDTQYF.

The chain is built from TRBV7-3 and TRBJ2-3; 10 bases map to TRBD2. The length of the CDR3 is 15 residues. CDR1 is SGHTA, CDR2 FQGTGA, per germline. Trimming took 5 bases from V and 5 from J; bases not matched to a gene: 7. The CDR3 DNA sequence: TGTGCCAGCAGCGCAGTAGCGGGGGGCTTAGATACGCAGTATTTT. This gives the protein CASSAVAGGLDTQYF.

V and J are TRBV6-1 and TRBJ2-7, with D tentatively TRBD2 (6 bases). The CDR3 runs 15 residues. Per germline, CDR1 MNHNS and CDR2 SASEGT. The V end was cut by 5 bases, the J end by 3 bases, with 17 bases between. CDR3 sequence reads: CASSFRRGNYYEQYV. Here the CDR3 DNA reads TGTGCCAGCAGTTTCCGACGGGGGAATTACTACGAGCAGTACGTC.

The chain links TRBV18 to TRBJ1-4; 8 bases are shared with TRBD1. CDR1 is KGHSH, CDR2 LQKENI, per germline. V lost 6 bases, J lost 8 bases, and 5 bases stayed unmatched. This CDR3 has 13 amino acids. CDR3 in DNA: TGTGCCAGCTCCGGGACAGGAGCAGAAAAACTGTTTTTT. Its translation is CASSGTGAEKLFF.

A note on this clone: This sample includes further DNA sequences coding for the same CDR3. The chain's CDR3 is CASSPTHRAYEQYV. CDR3 bases: TGTGCCAGCAGCCCAACTCACCGGGCCTACGAGCAGTACGTC. This rearrangement joins TRBV3-1 (or the pseudogene TRBV3-2) to TRBJ2-7; D not certain. Germline V gene sequence: CDR1 LGHDT, CDR2 YNNKEL (reference sequence). This CDR3 is 14 amino acids long. V was pared by 4 bases and J by 2 bases, with 12 bases between.

V and J are TRBV15 and TRBJ2-7; D unresolved. Between the trimmed V and J ends, which lost 0 bases and 0 bases, there was a span of 18 bases. This CDR3 is built from 18 residues. CDR1 and CDR2 from the germline V gene are LNHNV and YYDKDF (reference sequence). CDR3 coding DNA: TGTGCCACCAGCAGAGATCTCTTGGGGTCAGGTGGCTCCTACGAGCAGTACTTC. It yields the protein CATSRDLLGSGGSYEQYF.

The chain employs TRBV24-1 and TRBJ2-2; possible D gene TRBD1, 6 bases. This CDR3 has 16 amino acids. V lost 1 base and J 2 bases, leaving 10 bases between the germline ends. CDR1 and CDR2 from the germline V gene are KGHDR and SFDVKD. The CDR3 spells CATSDFSGANTGELFF. The CDR3, as DNA: TGTGCCACCAGTGATTTTTCAGGGGCAAACACCGGGGAGCTGTTTTTT.

This chain uses TRBV29-1 with TRBJ2-3, with a possible D match to TRBD1 (6 bases). The CDR3 sequence is 14 residues long. In germline, CDR1 is SQVTM, CDR2 ANQGSEA. Trimming stripped 4 bases from V and 4 bases from J, with 15 bases between. In DNA, the CDR3 is TGCAGCGTTGTTCCCATACAGGGATCAGATACGCAGTATTTT. This codes for CSVVPIQGSDTQYF.

The sample holds a few counts of this clone. The rearrangement joins TRBV12-3 or TRBV12-4 to TRBJ2-2; D unresolved. The CDR3 extends over 13 amino acids. Trimming left V 0 bases short and J 5 bases short, with 4 bases between. The CDR3 region has the DNA TGTGCCAGCAGTTTAGCGGCAACCGGGGAGCTGTTTTTT. Protein sequence: CASSLAATGELFF.

The chain joins TRBV6-5 to TRBJ1-2; possibly TRBD1 for D (6 bases). V lost 5 bases and J 3 bases, leaving 10 bases between the germline ends. The germline gives CDR1 MNHEY, CDR2 SVGAGI. The CDR3 spans 13 residues. This CDR3 reads CASSIYRDYGYTF. The CDR3 DNA reads as TGTGCCAGCAGTATCTACAGGGACTATGGCTACACCTTC.

This rearrangement joins TRBV6-5 to TRBJ1-5; TRBD1 is a possible D gene (6 bases). This CDR3 has 13 amino acids. From germline, CDR1 is MNHEY and CDR2 SVGAGI. The V end lost 4 bases, the J end lost 9 bases, and 13 bases lay between the germline ends. This CDR3 is CASSSGGRRPQHF. CDR3 in DNA: TGTGCCAGCAGTTCTGGGGGGCGACGGCCCCAGCATTTT.

This chain uses TRBV29-1 with TRBJ2-5; tentatively, D is TRBD2 (7 bases). The CDR3 sequence is 12 residues long. CDR1 is SQVTM and CDR2 is ANQGSEA in the germline V gene. The V gene lost 3 bases and the J gene lost 4 bases, with 9 bases spanning the gap. The CDR3 sequence: CSVEAGAETQYF. CDR3 in DNA: TGCAGCGTTGAGGCGGGGGCAGAGACCCAGTACTTC.

This rearrangement joins TRBV27 to TRBJ2-1, with D maybe TRBD2 (7 bases). Trimming removed 2 bases at V and 10 bases at J, with 18 bases between. CDR1 and CDR2 (germline): MNHEY, SMNVEV (reference sequence). This CDR3 is 15 amino acids long. CDR3 protein: CASSLVGGAPWEQFF. CDR3 bases: TGTGCCAGCAGTTTAGTAGGGGGGGCCCCGTGGGAGCAGTTCTTC.

This chain links TRBV7-8 with TRBJ1-5, with 7 bases aligning to TRBD1. V gave up 4 bases and J gave up 0 bases; unmatched junction bases: 6. Per germline, CDR1 SGHVS and CDR2 FQNEAQ. This CDR3 has 16 residues. The CDR3 DNA reads TGTGCCAGCAGCTGGGGGACAGCAAATAGCAATCAGCCCCAGCATTTT. Translating it yields CASSWGTANSNQPQHF.

This chain links TRBV9 with TRBJ1-4; 7 bases fit TRBD1. The germline gives CDR1 SGDLS, CDR2 YYNGEE. The CDR3 loop spans 15 amino acids. The V and J ends lost 4 bases and 5 bases, in that order; junction bases with no gene match: 8. The CDR3 region is CASSPRDSLNEKLFF. The CDR3 DNA sequence: TGTGCCAGCAGCCCCCGGGACAGTCTGAATGAAAAACTGTTTTTT.

V and J are TRBV18 and TRBJ2-7; 12 nucleotides align to TRBD1. V dropped 3 bases and J dropped 6; count of bases not matched to a gene: 6. The CDR3 consists of 15 residues. The germline V gene has CDR1 KGHSH and CDR2 LQKENI. For the CDR3, the DNA is TGTGCCAGCTCACCCTCAGGGACAGGGGGCAGCGAGCAGTACTTC. This codes for CASSPSGTGGSEQYF.

This rearrangement joins TRBV27 to TRBJ2-1, with D possibly called TRBD1 or TRBD2 (5 bases each). Germline CDR1 MNHEY, CDR2 SMNVEV (reference sequence). V lost 6 bases and J 2 bases, leaving 14 bases between the germline ends. The CDR3 totals 15 residues. CDR3 in amino acids: CASSRGASAYNEQFF. In DNA, the CDR3 is TGTGCCAGCAGCCGAGGGGCGTCAGCCTACAATGAGCAGTTCTTC.

The chain employs TRBV18 and TRBJ2-1; 9 bases are a match to TRBD1. This CDR3 contains 16 residues. Germline-derived CDR1 and CDR2 are KGHSH and LQKENI. The ends lost 1 base at V and 6 bases at J; junction bases unmatched: 7. The CDR3 spells CASSPRGQGLINEQFF. In DNA, the CDR3 is TGTGCCAGCTCACCACGAGGACAGGGGCTAATCAATGAGCAGTTCTTC.

The genes are TRBV12-5 and TRBJ1-3; D not resolved. The V end was cut by 0 bases, the J end by 4 bases, with 4 bases between. The germline CDR1 and CDR2 sequences are LGHNT and FRNRAP. The CDR3 totals 13 residues. This chain's CDR3 is CASGLVGGNTIYF. The CDR3, as DNA: TGTGCTAGTGGTTTGGTGGGCGGAAACACCATATATTTT.

The gene calls are TRBV19 and TRBJ2-5, with 8 nucleotides matching TRBD1. The length of the CDR3 is 13 residues. V lost 4 bases and J lost 2; bases outside the gene matches: 0. Germline V gene lookup returns CDR1 LNHDA and CDR2 SQIVND (reference sequence). The CDR3: CASSNRGQETQYF. CDR3 DNA: TGTGCCAGTAGTAACAGGGGGCAAGAGACCCAGTACTTC.

The chain has TRBV12-3 or TRBV12-4 and TRBJ1-2, with D maybe TRBD1 (6 bases). V was trimmed by 5 bases and J by 5 bases, leaving 12 bases between them. The length of the CDR3 is 13 residues. This chain's CDR3 is CASSVLTGYGYTF. The CDR3 nucleotides are TGTGCCAGCAGTGTACTGACAGGTTATGGCTACACCTTC.